A single T cell receptor (beta chain) is shown here with its context. These data belong to a study of blood T cell repertoires in COVID-19. Looking at the study overall: Resolution of symptoms, clearance, or two negative PCRs was present in recovered Cohort 3 donors.

Original methodology: Scientists estimated how many nucleated cells there were by amplifying reference gene primers. Some clones are missing from TCRdb's copy, which holds only in-frame ones; the method was immunoSEQ multiplex PCR. The V and J calls and clone size were taken over from that table, and D and trimming were inferred from the DNA. The data hold about 210,000 clones, with around 87% observed a single time. Trimming cost V 0 bases and J 5 bases, with 7 bases left between them. Germline lookup yields CDR1 MNHNY and CDR2 SVGAGI (reference sequence). This CDR3 spans 14 amino acids. Those who participated ranged in age from about 18 to 95 years and resided in some 24 US areas.

This receptor was identified in a woman in her thirties or forties in a cohort exposed to, infected with or recovered from COVID-19 (not recorded which). The chain combines TRBV6-6 with TRBJ2-2; D is possibly TRBD1 (5 bases). What was sequenced was PBMCs or T cells enriched from blood (not recorded which). CDR3 nucleotides: TGTGCCAGCAGTTACTCTCCAGGGACCGGGGAGCTGTTTTTT. Translation: CASSYSPGTGELFF.